The entry below describes one T cell receptor beta chain. Its antigen remains unidentified. The sample originates from a study of T-cell reconstitution after alpha-beta-depleted transplantation in children. Study-level points and caveats: Among T cells one year after transplant, newly produced cells accounted for most counts and diversity. The study traced high day-60 TCRbeta diversity in some patients to surviving recipient T cells and thymic progenitors. There were reportedly several hundred expanded graft clones from which alpha-beta T cells came about two months after transplant.

A TCRbeta library incorporating unique molecular identifiers was prepared. TCRdb re-derived calls from the PCR reads in MiXCR, one entry per CDR3 protein. The sample includes about 610,000 distinct CDR3 sequences, roughly 27% of them seen just once. Trimming cost V 3 bases and J 2 bases, with 5 bases left between them. This CDR3 comprises 13 residues. CDR1 KGHDR and CDR2 SFDVKD come from the germline V gene. The receptor's source is a boy younger than two with Wiskott-Aldrich syndrome, due to receive a stem cell transplant. The chain carries TRBV24-1 and TRBJ2-3; D unclear. The specimen was PBMCs, collected before TCRalphabeta/CD19-depleted stem cell transplant. The CDR3 DNA reads TGTGCCACCAGTGATCTGGCCACAGATACGCAGTATTTT. Protein product: CATSDLATDTQYF.